What follows describes a single T cell receptor (beta chain). The antigen is unknown. This sample stems from a study of beta chain features in type 1 diabetes. Study-wide results and limits: Shortening that was moderate but significant affected the TCRB CDR3s of Type 1 diabetes patients in all four CD4+ subsets. The naive, central memory and Treg TCRB repertoires of patients appeared to be more similar to one another than those of healthy donors. Although PCR might favor shorter templates, it would do so equally in patients and controls.

CD4+ cells of the naive, central memory, regulatory and stem cell-like memory types were sorted via CD45RO/CCR7/CD25/CD127/CD95/CD27. Expressed TCRB transcripts were sequenced because the entire RNA isolate underwent reverse transcription. Repertoires were generated with immunoSEQ multiplex PCR, while TCRdb's copy carries only in-frame clones and drops some. The table lists 250,000 to 300,000 clones, over 11% of them singletons. The source is a man aged 25 to 45 with type 1 diabetes. Sequenced: naive CD4+ T cells from blood.

CDR3 in amino acids: CASSLGGLATYEQYF. CDR3 bases: TGTGCCAGCAGCTTGGGGGGACTAGCGACTTACGAGCAGTACTTC. The chain links TRBV5-4 to TRBJ2-7, with 10 bases matching TRBD2. After removal of 0 bases from V and 4 bases from J, the junction contained 4 bases not matched to a gene. CDR1 is SGHNT and CDR2 is YYREEE in the germline V gene (reference sequence). This CDR3 comprises 15 residues.